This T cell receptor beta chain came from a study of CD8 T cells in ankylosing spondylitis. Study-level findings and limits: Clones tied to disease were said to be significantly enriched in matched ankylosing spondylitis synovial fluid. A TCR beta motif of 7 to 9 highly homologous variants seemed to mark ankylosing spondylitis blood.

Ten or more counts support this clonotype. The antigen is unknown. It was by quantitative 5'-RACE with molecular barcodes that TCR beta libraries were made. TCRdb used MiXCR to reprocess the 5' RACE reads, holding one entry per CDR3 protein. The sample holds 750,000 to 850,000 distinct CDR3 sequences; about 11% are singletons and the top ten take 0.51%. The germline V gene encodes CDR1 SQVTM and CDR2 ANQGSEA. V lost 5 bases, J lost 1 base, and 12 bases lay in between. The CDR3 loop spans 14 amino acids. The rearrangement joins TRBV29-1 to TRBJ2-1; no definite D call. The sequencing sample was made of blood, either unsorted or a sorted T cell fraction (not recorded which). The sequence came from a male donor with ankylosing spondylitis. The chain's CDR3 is CSVIRARSYNEQFF. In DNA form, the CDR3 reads TGCAGCGTTATACGGGCCAGGTCCTACAATGAGCAGTTCTTC.